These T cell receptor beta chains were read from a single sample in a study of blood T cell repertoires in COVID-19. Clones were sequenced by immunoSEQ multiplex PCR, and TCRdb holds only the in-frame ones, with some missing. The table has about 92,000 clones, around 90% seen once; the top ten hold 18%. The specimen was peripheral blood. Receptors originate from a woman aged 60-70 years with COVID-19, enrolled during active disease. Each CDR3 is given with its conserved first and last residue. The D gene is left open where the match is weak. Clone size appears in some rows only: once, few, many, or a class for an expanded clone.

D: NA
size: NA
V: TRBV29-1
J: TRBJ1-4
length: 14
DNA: TGCAGCGAATCAAGGGGGACATTTGGTGAAAAACTGTTTTTT
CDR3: CSESRGTFGEKLFF

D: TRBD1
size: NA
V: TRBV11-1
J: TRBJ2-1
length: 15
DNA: TGTGCCAGCAGCCCAAACAGGGGGCTCCCCAATGAGCAGTTCTTC
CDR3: CASSPNRGLPNEQFF

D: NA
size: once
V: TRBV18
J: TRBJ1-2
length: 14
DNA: TGTGCCAGCTCGAGCACGGACAGCTATAGTGGCTACACCTTC
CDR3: CASSSTDSYSGYTF

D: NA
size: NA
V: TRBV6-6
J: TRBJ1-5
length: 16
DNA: TGTGCCAGCAGTTACAGGGGCTTCGATAGCAATCAGCCCCAGCATTTT
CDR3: CASSYRGFDSNQPQHF

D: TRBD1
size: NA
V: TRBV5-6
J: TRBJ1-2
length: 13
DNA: TGTGCCAGCAGCTTACAGGGGAGCTATGGCTACACCTTC
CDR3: CASSLQGSYGYTF

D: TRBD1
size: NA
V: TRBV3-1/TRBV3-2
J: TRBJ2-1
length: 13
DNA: TGTGCCAGCAGCCCGGGACAGGGTTTAAGCAAGTTCTTC
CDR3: CASSPGQGLSKFF

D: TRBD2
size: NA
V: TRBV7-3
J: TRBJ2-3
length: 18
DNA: TGTGCCAGCAGCTTAGTCGGGCTTATTAGCGGGGATATAGATACGCAGTATTTT
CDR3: CASSLVGLISGDIDTQYF

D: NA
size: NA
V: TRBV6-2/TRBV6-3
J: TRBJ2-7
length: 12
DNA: TGTGCCAGCAGCCCGGAGGGCGACGAGCAGTACTTC
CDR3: CASSPEGDEQYF

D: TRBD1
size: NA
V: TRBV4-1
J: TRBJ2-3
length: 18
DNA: TGCGCCAGCAGCAAACGGAACGGACAGGGCAGAAAGGAGGATACGCAGTATTTT
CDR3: CASSKRNGQGRKEDTQYF

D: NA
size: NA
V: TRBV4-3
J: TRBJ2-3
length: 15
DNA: TGCGCCAGCAGCCAAGTAAGGCAGGGTCTCGATACGCAGTATTTT
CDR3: CASSQVRQGLDTQYF

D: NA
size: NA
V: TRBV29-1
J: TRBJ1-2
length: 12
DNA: TGCAGCGTTGGGGGAGAGGACTATGGCTACACCTTC
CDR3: CSVGGEDYGYTF

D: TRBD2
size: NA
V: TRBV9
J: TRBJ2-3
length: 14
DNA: TGTGCCAGCAGCGTAGCAGCGGGGAGAGATACGCAGTATTTT
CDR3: CASSVAAGRDTQYF

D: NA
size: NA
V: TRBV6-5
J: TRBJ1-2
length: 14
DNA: TGTGCCAGCGGACTTGACAGGTCGGCCTATGGCTACACCTTC
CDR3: CASGLDRSAYGYTF

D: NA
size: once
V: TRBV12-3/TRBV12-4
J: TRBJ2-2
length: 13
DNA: TGTGCCAGCAGTTTGAGGGAGACCGGGGAGCTGTTTTTT
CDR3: CASSLRETGELFF

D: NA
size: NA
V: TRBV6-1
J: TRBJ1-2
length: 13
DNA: TGTGCCAGCAGTGAAATCGGGTTCTATGGCTACACCTTC
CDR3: CASSEIGFYGYTF

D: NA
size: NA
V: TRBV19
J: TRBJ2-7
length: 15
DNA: TGTGCCAGTAGTCGACCCGGGACTGGATGGTACGAGCAGTACTTC
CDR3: CASSRPGTGWYEQYF

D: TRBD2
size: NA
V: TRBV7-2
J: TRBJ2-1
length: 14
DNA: TGTGCCAGCACGGTACTAGCGGCTAGGTCTGAGCAGTTCTTC
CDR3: CASTVLAARSEQFF

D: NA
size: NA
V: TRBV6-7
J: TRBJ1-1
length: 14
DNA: TGTGCCAGCAGTTACTCGAGAGGAGGGGTCTCAGCTTTCTTT
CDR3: CASSYSRGGVSAFF

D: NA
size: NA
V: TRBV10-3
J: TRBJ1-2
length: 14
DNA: TGTGCCATCAGTGCGAAGACACAGGGTTTCGGCTACACCTTC
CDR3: CAISAKTQGFGYTF

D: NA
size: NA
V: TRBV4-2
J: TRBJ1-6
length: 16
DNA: TGTGCCAGCAGCCAAGGCGGGAGCTCCTATAATTCACCCCTCCACTTT
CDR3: CASSQGGSSYNSPLHF

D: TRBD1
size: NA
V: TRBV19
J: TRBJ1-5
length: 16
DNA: TGTGCCAGTAACCCTACGACAGGGGGTAGCAATCAGCCCCAGCATTTT
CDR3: CASNPTTGGSNQPQHF

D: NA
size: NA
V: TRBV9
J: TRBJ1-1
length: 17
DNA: TGTGCCAGCAGCGTGAATCCCGGGGTGAAAATGAACACTGAAGCTTTCTTT
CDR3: CASSVNPGVKMNTEAFF

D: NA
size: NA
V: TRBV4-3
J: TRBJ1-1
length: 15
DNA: TGCGCCAGCAGCCCGGGGGGGTCCGATTGGGCTGAAGCTTTCTTT
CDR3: CASSPGGSDWAEAFF

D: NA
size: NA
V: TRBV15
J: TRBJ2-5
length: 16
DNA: TGTGCCACCAGCAGAGGGGTAGAGCGGGCCCAAGAGACCCAGTACTTC
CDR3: CATSRGVERAQETQYF

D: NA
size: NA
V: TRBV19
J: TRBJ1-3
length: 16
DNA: TGTGCCAGTAGTATGGAAACAGGGTTCACTGGAAACACCATATATTTT
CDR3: CASSMETGFTGNTIYF

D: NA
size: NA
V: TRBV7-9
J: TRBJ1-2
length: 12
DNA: TGTGCCAGCAGCTTTGGCGGGGAAGGCTACACCTTC
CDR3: CASSFGGEGYTF

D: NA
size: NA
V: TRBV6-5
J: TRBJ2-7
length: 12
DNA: TGTGCCAGCAGGACAGACTCCTACGAGCAGTACTTC
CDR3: CASRTDSYEQYF

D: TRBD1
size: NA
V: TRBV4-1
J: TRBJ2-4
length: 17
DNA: TGCGCCAGCAGGAGTCGACAGGGGACTGGGGCCAAAAACATTCAGTACTTC
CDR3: CASRSRQGTGAKNIQYF

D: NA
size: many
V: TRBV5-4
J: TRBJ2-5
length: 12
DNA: TGTGCCACCGCGGAGGAAGAAGAGACCCAGTACTTC
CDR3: CATAEEEETQYF

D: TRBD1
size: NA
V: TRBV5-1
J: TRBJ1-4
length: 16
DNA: TGCGCCAGCAGCTTGGTTACCGGGACAGGCTATGAAAAACTGTTTTTT
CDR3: CASSLVTGTGYEKLFF

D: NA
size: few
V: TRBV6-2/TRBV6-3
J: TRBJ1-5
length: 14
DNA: TGTGCCAGCAGTTGGACACAACTTGGCCAGCCCCAGCATTTT
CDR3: CASSWTQLGQPQHF

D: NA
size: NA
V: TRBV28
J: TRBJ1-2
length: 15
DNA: TGTGCCAGCAGCCGGACGGGGATCCTTAACTATGGCTACACCTTC
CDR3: CASSRTGILNYGYTF

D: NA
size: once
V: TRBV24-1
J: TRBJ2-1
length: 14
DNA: TGTGCCACCAGTGATTTTTCGAGGTTAGATGAGCAGTTCTTC
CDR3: CATSDFSRLDEQFF

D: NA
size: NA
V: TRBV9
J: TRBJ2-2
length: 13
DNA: TGTGCCAGCAGCGCCCAGGACACCGGGGAGCTGTTTTTT
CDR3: CASSAQDTGELFF

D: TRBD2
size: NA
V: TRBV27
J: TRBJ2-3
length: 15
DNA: TGTGCCAGCAGTCCCTCCGGGGGGGGGAAGAGGACGCAGTATTTT
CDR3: CASSPSGGGKRTQYF